This TCR beta chain came from a study of blood T cell repertoires in COVID-19. Study summary: In each case, the material was cDNA or gDNA derived from T cells, B-cell-depleted T cells, or PBMCs.

This clone was detected only a few times. Per germline, CDR1 MNHNS and CDR2 SASEGT. V dropped 2 bases and J dropped 5 bases, with 7 bases sitting between them. This CDR3 has 13 amino acids. Per the original data handling: It was from reference gene primer amplification that nucleated cell counts were estimated. Clones were sequenced by immunoSEQ multiplex PCR, and TCRdb holds only the in-frame ones, with some missing. The DNA was the basis for D and trimming; V, J and clone size are from that table. The repertoire holds about 120,000 clones, with about 78% as singletons. This chain connects TRBV6-1 to TRBJ1-5; D not certain. The specimen was peripheral blood. The sequence derives from a man between 65 and 79 years old with acute or convalescent COVID-19. CDR3 DNA: TGTGCCAGCAGTGAACTACGGGATCAGCCCCAGCATTTT. Amino acid sequence: CASSELRDQPQHF.